One sample yielded the 5 T cell receptor beta chains listed below, sequenced in a study of shared clonotypes between healthy human individuals. Sequenced by immunoSEQ multiplex PCR; TCRdb stores in-frame clones only, minus some. The sample records around 2.3 million clones, under 97% being singletons. Sequenced material: naive CD4+ T cells sorted from blood. Subset noted: CD45RA+ positively selected. The receptor set was obtained from a young man in good health.

This clone was observed a single time. The gene calls are TRBV7-2 and TRBJ2-4, with a possible D match to TRBD1 (5 bases). This CDR3 comprises 15 residues. V was pared by 1 base and J by 1 base, with 8 bases between. Germline V gene data show CDR1 as SGHTA and CDR2 as FQGNSA. The DNA of the CDR3 is TGTGCCAGCAGCTTAGAACCAGGGGCCAAAAACATTCAGTACTTC. It is translated as CASSLEPGAKNIQYF. The variable domain in full, completed from reference TRBV7-2 and TRBJ2-4, reads GAGVSQSPSNKVTEKGKDVELRCDPISGHTALYWYRQSLGQGLEFLIYFQGNSAPDKSGLPSDRFSAERTGGSVSTLTIQRTQQEDSAVYLCASSLEPGAKNIQYFGAGTRLSVL.

The chain uses TRBV5-6 and TRBJ2-7; D uncertain. V was clipped by 3 bases and J by 5 bases, with 9 bases between them. The CDR3 consists of 12 residues. Germline lookup yields CDR1 SGHDT and CDR2 YYEEEE. CDR3 nucleotide sequence: TGTGCCAGCAGCTCCCGAGAGCACGAGCAGTACTTC. Protein sequence: CASSSREHEQYF.

Written as DNA, the CDR3 is TGCGCCAGCAGCTACCACGAGGGGGGGCAGAATGAAAAACTGTTTTTT. Translated: CASSYHEGGQNEKLFF. V gene TRBV5-1 combines with J gene TRBJ1-4; maybe TRBD1 (6 bases). Trimming cost V 3 bases and J 5 bases, with 17 bases left between them. Germline values: CDR1 SGHRS, CDR2 YFSETQ. This CDR3 is built from 16 residues. Complete variable domain (other parts from reference TRBV5-1 and TRBJ1-4): KAGVTQTPRYLIKTRGQQVTLSCSPISGHRSVSWYQQTPGQGLQFLFEYFSETQRNKGNFPGRFSGRQFSNSRSEMNVSTLELGDSALYLCASSYHEGGQNEKLFFGSGTQLSVL.

This sequence joins TRBV18 and TRBJ2-2; D remains unclear. Germline V gene data show CDR1 as KGHSH and CDR2 as LQKENI. V lost 5 bases and J lost 7, with 11 bases in between. The CDR3 covers 13 residues. The CDR3 spells CASSLVEDGELFF. The CDR3 coding sequence is TGTGCCAGCTCATTAGTCGAGGACGGGGAGCTGTTTTTT.

CDR3 region: CASSLFDAGELFF. The CDR3 bases are TGTGCCAGCAGCTTATTCGATGCCGGGGAGCTGTTTTTT. This chain connects TRBV7-3 to TRBJ2-2; D is ambiguous. CDR3 size: 13 residues. CDR1 is SGHTA and CDR2 is FQGTGA in the germline V gene. V was clipped by 2 bases and J by 6 bases, with 7 bases between them.